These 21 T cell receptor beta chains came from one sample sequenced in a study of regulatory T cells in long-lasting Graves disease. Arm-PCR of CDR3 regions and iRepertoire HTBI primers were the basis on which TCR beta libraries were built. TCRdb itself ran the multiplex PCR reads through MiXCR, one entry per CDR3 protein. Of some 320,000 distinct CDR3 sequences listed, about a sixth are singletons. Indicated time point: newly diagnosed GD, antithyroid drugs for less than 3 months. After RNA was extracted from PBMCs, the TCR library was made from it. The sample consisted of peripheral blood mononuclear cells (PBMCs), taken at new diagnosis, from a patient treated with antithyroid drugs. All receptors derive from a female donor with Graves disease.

The CDR3 region has the DNA TGCGCCAGCAGCTTTCGACAGGGTATGGATGAGCAGTTCTTC. Protein product: CASSFRQGMDEQFF. This sequence joins TRBV5-1 and TRBJ2-1, with TRBD1 matching 7 bases. The V gene end was trimmed by 2 bases and the J gene end by 8 bases; junction bases not matched to a gene: 7. Germline CDR1 SGHRS, CDR2 YFSETQ. This CDR3 is 14 amino acids long. Combining the CDR3 with reference TRBV5-1 and TRBJ2-1 gives the whole variable domain KAGVTQTPRYLIKTRGQQVTLSCSPISGHRSVSWYQQTPGQGLQFLFEYFSETQRNKGNFPGRFSGRQFSNSRSEMNVSTLELGDSALYLCASSFRQGMDEQFFGPGTRLTVL.

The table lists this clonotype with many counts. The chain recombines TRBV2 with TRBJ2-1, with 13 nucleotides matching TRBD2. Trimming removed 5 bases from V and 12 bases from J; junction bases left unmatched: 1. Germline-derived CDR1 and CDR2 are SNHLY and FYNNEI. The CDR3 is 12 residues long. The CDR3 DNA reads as TGTGCCAGCAGTACTAGCGGGAGGGGGCAGTTCTTC. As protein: CASSTSGRGQFF.

The CDR3 loop is CASSFPTNQRYNEQFF. The CDR3 DNA reads as TGTGCCAGCAGCTTCCCGACTAATCAAAGATACAATGAGCAGTTCTTC. The chain employs TRBV11-3 and TRBJ2-1, with D perhaps TRBD2 (5 bases). CDR1 is SGHNT, CDR2 YENEEA, per germline. Trimming cost V 3 bases and J 4 bases, with 16 bases left between them. The CDR3 extends over 16 amino acids.

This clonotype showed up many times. In nucleotides, the CDR3 is TGTGCCAGCTCACCGGCGATTCGGGAGACCCAGTACTTC. It encodes CASSPAIRETQYF. The rearrangement joins TRBV18 to TRBJ2-5; D is unclear. Per germline, CDR1 KGHSH and CDR2 LQKENI. The CDR3 loop spans 13 amino acids. V lost 3 bases and J lost 5, with 10 bases in between.

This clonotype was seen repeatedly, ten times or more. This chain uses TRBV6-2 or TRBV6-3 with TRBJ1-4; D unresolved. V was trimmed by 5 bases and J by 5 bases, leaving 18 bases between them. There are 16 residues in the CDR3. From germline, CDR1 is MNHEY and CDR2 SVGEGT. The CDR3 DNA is TGTGCCAGCAGTGACAATCGAATAGGAGCCAATGAAAAACTGTTTTTT. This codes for CASSDNRIGANEKLFF.

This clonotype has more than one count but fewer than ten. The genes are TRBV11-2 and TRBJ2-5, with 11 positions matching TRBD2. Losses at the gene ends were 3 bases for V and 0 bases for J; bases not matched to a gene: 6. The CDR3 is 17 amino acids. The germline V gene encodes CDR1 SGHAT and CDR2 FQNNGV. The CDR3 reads CASSLGTSGGYQETQYF. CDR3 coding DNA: TGTGCCAGCAGCTTGGGAACTAGCGGGGGTTACCAAGAGACCCAGTACTTC.

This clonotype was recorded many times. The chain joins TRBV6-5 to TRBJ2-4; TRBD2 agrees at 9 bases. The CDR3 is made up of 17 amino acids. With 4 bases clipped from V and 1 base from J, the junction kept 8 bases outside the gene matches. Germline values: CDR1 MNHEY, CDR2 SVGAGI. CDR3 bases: TGTGCCAGCAGTTCCCTTGTAGCGGGAGACGCCAAAAACATTCAGTACTTC. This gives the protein CASSSLVAGDAKNIQYF.

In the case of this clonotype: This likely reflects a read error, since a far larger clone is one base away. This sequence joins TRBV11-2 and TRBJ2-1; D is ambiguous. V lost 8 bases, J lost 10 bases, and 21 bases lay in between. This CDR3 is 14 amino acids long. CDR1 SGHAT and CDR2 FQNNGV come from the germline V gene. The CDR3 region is CASSLGGRHGEQFF. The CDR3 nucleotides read TGTGCCAGCTCACTCGGCGGTAGACACGGCGAGCAGTTCTTC.

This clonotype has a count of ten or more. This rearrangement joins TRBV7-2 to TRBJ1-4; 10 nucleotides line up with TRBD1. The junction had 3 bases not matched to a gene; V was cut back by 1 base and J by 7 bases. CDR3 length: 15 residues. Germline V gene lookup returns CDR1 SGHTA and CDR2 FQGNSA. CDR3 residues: CASSLDGDRGEKLFF. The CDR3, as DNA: TGTGCCAGCAGCTTAGATGGGGACAGGGGTGAAAAACTGTTTTTT.

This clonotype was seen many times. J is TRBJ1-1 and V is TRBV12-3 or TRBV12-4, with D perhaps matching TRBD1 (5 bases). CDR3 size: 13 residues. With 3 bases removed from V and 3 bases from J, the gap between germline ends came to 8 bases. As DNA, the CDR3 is TGTGCCAGCAGTTTTGGGGGTTACACTGAAGCTTTCTTT. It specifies CASSFGGYTEAFF.

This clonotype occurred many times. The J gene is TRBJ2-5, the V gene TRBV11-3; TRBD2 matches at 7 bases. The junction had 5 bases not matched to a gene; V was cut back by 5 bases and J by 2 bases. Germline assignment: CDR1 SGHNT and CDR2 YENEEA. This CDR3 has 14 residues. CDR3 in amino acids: CASSLRGVQETQYF. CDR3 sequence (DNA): TGTGCCAGCAGCCTCCGGGGGGTACAAGAGACCCAGTACTTC.

The CDR3 spells CSAGDSDDGELFF. The DNA for the CDR3 is TGCAGTGCTGGGGACAGCGACGATGGGGAGCTGTTTTTT. The rearrangement joins TRBV20-1 to TRBJ2-2; 7 nucleotides match TRBD1. The CDR3 length is 13 residues. CDR1 and CDR2 from the germline V gene are DFQATT and SNEGSKA (reference sequence). V lost 5 bases to trimming and J lost 8 bases; unmatched junction nucleotides: 8.

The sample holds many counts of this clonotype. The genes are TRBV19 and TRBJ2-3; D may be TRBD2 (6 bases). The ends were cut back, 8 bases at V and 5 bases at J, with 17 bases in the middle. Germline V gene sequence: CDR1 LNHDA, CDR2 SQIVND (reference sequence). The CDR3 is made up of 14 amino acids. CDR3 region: CASGPPAGKDTQYF. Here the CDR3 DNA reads TGTGCCAGTGGACCCCCCGCGGGAAAAGATACGCAGTATTTT. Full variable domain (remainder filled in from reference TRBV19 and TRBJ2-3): DGGITQSPKYLFRKEGQNVTLSCEQNLNHDAMYWYRQDPGQGLRLIYYSQIVNDFQKGDIAEGYSVSREKKESFPLTVTSAQKNPTAFYLCASGPPAGKDTQYFGPGTRLTVL.

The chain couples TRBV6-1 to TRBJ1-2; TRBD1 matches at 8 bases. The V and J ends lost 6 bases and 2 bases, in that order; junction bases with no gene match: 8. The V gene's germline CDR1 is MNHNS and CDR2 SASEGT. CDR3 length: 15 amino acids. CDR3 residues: CASSPYRGINYGYTF. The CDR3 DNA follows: TGTGCCAGCAGCCCCTACAGGGGGATAAACTATGGCTACACCTTC.

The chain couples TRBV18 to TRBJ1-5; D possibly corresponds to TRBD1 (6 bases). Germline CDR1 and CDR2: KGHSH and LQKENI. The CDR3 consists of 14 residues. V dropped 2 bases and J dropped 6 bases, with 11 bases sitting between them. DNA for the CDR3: TGTGCCAGCTCACCAGCAGGGGAGGGTCAGCCCCAGCATTTT. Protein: CASSPAGEGQPQHF.

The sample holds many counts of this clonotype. CDR3 loop: CASSSSSGRLTDTQYF. CDR3 nucleotide sequence: TGTGCCAGCAGCTCATCGAGCGGGAGGCTCACTGATACGCAGTATTTT. This chain joins TRBV9 and TRBJ2-3, with 9 bases identical to TRBD2. Germline CDR1 is SGDLS and CDR2 is YYNGEE. V lost 4 bases, J lost 6 bases, and 12 bases stayed unmatched. The CDR3 sequence is 16 residues long.

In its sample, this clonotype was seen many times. CDR3 amino acids: CASSLPSGWRGYYEQYF. Written as DNA, the CDR3 is TGTGCCAGCAGTTTACCGTCCGGGTGGCGGGGGTATTACGAGCAGTACTTC. The chain is built from TRBV28 and TRBJ2-7; 7 bases align to TRBD2. V was clipped by 2 bases and J by 4 bases; unmatched bases: 14. CDR1 and CDR2 from the germline V gene are MDHEN and SYDVKM. The CDR3 is made up of 17 amino acids.

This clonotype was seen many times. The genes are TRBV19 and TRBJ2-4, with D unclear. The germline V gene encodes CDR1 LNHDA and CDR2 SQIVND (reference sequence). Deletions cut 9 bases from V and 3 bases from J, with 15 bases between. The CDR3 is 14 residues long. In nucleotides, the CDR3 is TGTGCCAGCCTGGACCGTAGTGTCAAAAACATTCAGTACTTC. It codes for CASLDRSVKNIQYF.

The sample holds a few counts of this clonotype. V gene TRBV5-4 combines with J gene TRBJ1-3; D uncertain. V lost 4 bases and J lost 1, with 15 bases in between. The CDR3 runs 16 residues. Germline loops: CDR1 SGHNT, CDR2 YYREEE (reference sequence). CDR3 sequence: CASSPRASSSGNTIYF. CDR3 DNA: TGTGCCAGCAGCCCGCGGGCCAGTTCATCTGGAAACACCATATATTTT.

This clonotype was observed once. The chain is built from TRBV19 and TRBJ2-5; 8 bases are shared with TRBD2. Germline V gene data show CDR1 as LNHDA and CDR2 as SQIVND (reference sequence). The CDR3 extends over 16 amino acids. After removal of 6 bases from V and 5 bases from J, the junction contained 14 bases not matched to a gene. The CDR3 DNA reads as TGTGCCAGTAGCACGGGGGGGGAAGTAGGTGTTGAGACCCAGTACTTC. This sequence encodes CASSTGGEVGVETQYF.

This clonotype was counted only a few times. DNA of the CDR3: TGTGCCAGCAGCTCCCGACAGGGAAACTCCTACGAGCAGTACTTC. Its translation: CASSSRQGNSYEQYF. The gene calls are TRBV7-9 and TRBJ2-7; 7 bases are shared with TRBD1. The CDR3 runs to 15 residues. Trimming at V came to 4 bases and at J to 0 bases, leaving 6 bases not matched to a gene. Germline loops: CDR1 SEHNR, CDR2 FQNEAQ (reference sequence).